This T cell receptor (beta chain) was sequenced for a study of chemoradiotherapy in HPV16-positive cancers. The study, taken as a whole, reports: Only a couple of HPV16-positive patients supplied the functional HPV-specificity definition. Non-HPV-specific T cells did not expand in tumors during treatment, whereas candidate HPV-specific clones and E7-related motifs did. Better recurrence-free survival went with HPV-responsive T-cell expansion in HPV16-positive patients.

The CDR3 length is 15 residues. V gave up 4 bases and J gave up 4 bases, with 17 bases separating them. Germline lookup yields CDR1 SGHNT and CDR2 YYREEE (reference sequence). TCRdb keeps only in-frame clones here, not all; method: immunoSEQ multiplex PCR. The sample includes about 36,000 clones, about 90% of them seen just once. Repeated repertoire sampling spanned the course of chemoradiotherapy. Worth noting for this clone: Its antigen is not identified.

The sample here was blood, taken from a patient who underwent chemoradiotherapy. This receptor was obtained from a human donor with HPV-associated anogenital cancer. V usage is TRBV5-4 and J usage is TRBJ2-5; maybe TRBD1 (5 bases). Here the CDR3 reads CASSPGGQGGETQYF. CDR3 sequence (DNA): TGTGCCAGCAGCCCGGGCGGTCAGGGCGGAGAGACCCAGTACTTC. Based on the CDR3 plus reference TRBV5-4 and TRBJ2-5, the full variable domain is ETGVTQSPTHLIKTRGQQVTLRCSSQSGHNTVSWYQQALGQGPQFIFQYYREEENGRGNFPPRFSGLQFPNYSSELNVNALELDDSALYLCASSPGGQGGETQYFGPGTRLLVL.